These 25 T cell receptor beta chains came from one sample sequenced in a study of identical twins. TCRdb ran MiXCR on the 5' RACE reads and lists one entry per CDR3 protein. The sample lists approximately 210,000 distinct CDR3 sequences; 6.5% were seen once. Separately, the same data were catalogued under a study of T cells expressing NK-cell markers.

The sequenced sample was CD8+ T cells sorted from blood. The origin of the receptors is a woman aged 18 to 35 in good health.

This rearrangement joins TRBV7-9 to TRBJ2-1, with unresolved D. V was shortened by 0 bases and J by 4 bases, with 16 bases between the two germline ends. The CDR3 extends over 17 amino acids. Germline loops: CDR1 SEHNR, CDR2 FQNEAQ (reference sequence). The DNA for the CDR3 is TGTGCCAGCAGCTTAGCCGTTGGTCTACCTACGTACAATGAGCAGTTCTTC. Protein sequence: CASSLAVGLPTYNEQFF.

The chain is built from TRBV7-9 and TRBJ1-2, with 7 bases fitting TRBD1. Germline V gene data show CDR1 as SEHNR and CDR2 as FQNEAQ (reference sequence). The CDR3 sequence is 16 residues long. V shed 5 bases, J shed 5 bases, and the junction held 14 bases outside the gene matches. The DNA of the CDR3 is TGTGCCAGCAGCCAGCGGGACAGAAGGCCTTATTATGGCTACACCTTC. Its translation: CASSQRDRRPYYGYTF.

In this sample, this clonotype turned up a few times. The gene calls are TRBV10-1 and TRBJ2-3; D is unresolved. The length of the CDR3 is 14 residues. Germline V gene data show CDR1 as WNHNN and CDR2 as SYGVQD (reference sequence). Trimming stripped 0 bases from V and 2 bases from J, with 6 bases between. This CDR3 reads CASSESLITDTQYF. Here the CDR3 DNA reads TGCGCCAGCAGTGAGTCGCTGATCACAGATACGCAGTATTTT.

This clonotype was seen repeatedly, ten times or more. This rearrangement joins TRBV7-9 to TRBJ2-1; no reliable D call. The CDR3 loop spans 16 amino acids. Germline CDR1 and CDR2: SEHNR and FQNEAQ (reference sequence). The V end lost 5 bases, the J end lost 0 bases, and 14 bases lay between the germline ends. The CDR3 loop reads CASSGSRTSSYNEQFF. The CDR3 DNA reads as TGTGCCAGCAGCGGATCCCGGACCAGCTCCTACAATGAGCAGTTCTTC. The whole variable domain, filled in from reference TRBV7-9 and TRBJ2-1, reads DTGVSQNPRHKITKRGQNVTFRCDPISEHNRLYWYRQTLGQGPEFLTYFQNEAQLEKSRLLSDRFSAERPKGSFSTLEIQRTEQGDSAMYLCASSGSRTSSYNEQFFGPGTRLTVL.

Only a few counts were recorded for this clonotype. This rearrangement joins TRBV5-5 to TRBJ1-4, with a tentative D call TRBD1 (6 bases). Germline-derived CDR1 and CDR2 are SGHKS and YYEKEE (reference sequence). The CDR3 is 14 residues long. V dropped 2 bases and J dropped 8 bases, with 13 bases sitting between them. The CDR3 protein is CASSFTGPGEKLFF. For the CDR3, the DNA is TGTGCCAGCAGCTTCACAGGGCCAGGCGAAAAACTGTTTTTT.

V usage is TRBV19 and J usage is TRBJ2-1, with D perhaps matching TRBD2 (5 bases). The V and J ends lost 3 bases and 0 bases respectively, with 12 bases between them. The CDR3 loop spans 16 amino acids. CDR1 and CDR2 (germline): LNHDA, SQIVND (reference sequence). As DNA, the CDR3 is TGTGCCAGTAGTATCCTCAGCGGAAGCTCCTACAATGAGCAGTTCTTC. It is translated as CASSILSGSSYNEQFF.

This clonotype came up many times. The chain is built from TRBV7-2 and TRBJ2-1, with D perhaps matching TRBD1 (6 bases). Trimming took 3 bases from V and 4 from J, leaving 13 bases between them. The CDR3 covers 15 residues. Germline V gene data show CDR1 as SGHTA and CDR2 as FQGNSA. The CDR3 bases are TGTGCCAGCAGCTTTCGAGACAGGAGGTACAATGAGCAGTTCTTC. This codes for CASSFRDRRYNEQFF.

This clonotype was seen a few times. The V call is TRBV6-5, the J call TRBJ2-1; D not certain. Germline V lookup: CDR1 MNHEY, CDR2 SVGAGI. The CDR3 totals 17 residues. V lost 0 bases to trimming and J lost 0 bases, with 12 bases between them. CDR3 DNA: TGTGCCAGCAGTTACTCGATTCCCCAGAGCTCCTACAATGAGCAGTTCTTC. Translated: CASSYSIPQSSYNEQFF.

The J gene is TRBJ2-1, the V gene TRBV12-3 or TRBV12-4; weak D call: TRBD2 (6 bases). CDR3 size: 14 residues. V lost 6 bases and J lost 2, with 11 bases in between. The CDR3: CASSPQRAYNEQFF. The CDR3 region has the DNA TGTGCCAGCAGCCCACAGCGGGCCTACAATGAGCAGTTCTTC.

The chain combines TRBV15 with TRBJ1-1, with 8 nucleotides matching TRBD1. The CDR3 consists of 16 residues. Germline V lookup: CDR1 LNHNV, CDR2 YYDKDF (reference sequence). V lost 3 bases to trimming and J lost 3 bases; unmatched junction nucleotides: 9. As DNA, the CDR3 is TGTGCCACCAGCAGGTGGGGGCAGGGGGCGGACACTGAAGCTTTCTTT. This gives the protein CATSRWGQGADTEAFF.

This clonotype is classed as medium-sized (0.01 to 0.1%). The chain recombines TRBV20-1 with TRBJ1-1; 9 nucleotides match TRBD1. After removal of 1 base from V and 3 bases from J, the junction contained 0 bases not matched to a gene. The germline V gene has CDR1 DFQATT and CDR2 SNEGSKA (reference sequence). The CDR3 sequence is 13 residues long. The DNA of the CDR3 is TGCAGTGCTAGAGGGACAGGGGACACTGAAGCTTTCTTT. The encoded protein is CSARGTGDTEAFF.

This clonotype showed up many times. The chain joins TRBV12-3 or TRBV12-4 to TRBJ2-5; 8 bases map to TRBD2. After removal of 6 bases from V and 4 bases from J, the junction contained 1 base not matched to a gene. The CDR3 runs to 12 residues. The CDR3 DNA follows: TGTGCCAGCAGCGGGGGGGCAGAGACCCAGTACTTC. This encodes CASSGGAETQYF.

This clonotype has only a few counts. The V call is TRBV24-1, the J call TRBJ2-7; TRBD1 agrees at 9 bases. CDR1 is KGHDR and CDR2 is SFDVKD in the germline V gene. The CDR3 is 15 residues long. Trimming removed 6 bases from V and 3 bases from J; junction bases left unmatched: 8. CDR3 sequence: CATSPIGTGIYEQYF. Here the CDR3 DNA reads TGTGCCACCAGTCCCATCGGGACAGGGATCTACGAGCAGTACTTC.

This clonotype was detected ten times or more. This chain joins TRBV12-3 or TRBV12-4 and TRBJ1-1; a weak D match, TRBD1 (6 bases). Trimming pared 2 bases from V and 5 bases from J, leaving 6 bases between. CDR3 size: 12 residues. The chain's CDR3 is CASSLQGTEAFF. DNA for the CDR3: TGTGCCAGCAGTTTACAGGGGACTGAAGCTTTCTTT.

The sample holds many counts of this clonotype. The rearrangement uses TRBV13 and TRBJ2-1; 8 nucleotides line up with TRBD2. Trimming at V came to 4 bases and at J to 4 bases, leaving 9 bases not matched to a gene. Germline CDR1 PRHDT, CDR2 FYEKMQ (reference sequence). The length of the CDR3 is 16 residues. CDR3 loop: CASSSSASGLYNEQFF. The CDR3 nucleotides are TGTGCCAGCAGCTCCAGTGCTAGCGGGTTGTACAATGAGCAGTTCTTC.

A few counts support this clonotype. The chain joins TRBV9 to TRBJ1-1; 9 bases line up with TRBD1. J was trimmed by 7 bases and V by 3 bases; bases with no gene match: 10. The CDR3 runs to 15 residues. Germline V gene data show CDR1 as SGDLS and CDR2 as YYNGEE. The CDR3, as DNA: TGTGCCAGCAGCGCCCGGGACAGGGCTGATGTTGAAGCTTTCTTT. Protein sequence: CASSARDRADVEAFF.

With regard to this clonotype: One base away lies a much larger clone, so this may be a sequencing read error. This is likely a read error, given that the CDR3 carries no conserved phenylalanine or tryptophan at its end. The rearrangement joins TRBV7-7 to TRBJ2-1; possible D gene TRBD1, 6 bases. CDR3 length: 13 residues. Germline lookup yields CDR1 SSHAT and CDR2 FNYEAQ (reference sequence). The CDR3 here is CASSWTAHNEQFL. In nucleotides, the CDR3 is TGTGCTAGCAGCTGGACAGCACACAATGAGCAGTTCTTG.

CDR3 bases: TGTGCCAGCAGCAACAGAGACAGGGGTGCTGGTGGCTACACCTTC. This translates into CASSNRDRGAGGYTF. The chain uses TRBV12-3 or TRBV12-4 and TRBJ1-2, with TRBD1 matching over 8 bases. With 6 bases clipped from V and 7 bases from J, the junction kept 13 bases outside the gene matches. This CDR3 is built from 15 residues.

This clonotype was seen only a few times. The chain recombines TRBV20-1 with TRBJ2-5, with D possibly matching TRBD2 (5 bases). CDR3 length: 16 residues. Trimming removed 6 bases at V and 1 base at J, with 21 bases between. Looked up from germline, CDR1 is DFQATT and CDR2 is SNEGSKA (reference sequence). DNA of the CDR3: TGCAGTGCGCGGGCCCCAGGATACCCCCGCCAAGAGACCCAGTACTTC. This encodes CSARAPGYPRQETQYF.

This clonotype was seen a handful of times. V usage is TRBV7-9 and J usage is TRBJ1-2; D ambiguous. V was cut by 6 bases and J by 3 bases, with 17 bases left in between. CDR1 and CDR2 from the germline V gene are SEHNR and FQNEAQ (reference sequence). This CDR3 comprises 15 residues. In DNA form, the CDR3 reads TGTGCCAGCAGTACCGGTCTCCTCAACCACTATGGCTACACCTTC. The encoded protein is CASSTGLLNHYGYTF.

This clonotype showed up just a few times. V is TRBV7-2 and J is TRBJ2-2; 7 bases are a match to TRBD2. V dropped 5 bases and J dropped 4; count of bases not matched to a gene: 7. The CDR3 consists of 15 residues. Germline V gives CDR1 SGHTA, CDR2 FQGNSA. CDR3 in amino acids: CASSPLSSGTGELFF. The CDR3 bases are TGTGCCAGCAGCCCGCTTTCTAGCGGCACCGGGGAGCTGTTTTTT.

The CDR3 sequence is CASSKLSGANTGELFF. In DNA, the CDR3 is TGTGCCAGCAGCAAACTGAGCGGCGCGAACACCGGGGAGCTGTTTTTT. The chain combines TRBV7-9 with TRBJ2-2; maybe TRBD2 (5 bases). Germline V gene data show CDR1 as SEHNR and CDR2 as FQNEAQ (reference sequence). There are 16 residues in the CDR3. Between the trimmed V and J ends, which lost 5 bases and 0 bases, there was a span of 13 bases.

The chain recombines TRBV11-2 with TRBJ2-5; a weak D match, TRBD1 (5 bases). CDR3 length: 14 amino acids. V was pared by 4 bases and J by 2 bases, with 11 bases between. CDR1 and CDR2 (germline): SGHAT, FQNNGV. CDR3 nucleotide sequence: TGTGCCAGCAGCTCTTCAGGGCGGCAAGAGACCCAGTACTTC. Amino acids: CASSSSGRQETQYF.

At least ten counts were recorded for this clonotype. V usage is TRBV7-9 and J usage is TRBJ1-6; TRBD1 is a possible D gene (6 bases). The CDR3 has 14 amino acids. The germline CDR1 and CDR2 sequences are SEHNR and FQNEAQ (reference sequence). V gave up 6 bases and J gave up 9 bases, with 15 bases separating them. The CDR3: CASRRGVGGSPLHF. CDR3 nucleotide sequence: TGTGCCAGCAGAAGGGGGGTCGGGGGTTCACCCCTCCACTTT.

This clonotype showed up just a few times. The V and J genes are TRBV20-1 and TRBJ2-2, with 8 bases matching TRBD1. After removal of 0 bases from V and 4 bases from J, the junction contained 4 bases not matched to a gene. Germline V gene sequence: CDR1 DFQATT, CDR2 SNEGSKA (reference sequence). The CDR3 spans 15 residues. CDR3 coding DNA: TGCAGTGCTAGAGAGGACAGGGTCTTCACCGGGGAGCTGTTTTTT. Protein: CSAREDRVFTGELFF.